The 29 T cell receptor beta chains presented below share a single source sample, sequenced in a study of shared clonotypes between healthy human individuals. Method: immunoSEQ multiplex PCR; TCRdb's copy keeps in-frame clones and lacks some. In the table there are 400,000 to 550,000 clones, around 80% of which are singletons. Sequenced material: PBMCs. The receptor set was obtained from a woman in her thirties or forties in good health. Some clones in this sample may be carry-over from other donors' samples.

This clone was picked up a small number of times. The V call is TRBV5-1, the J call TRBJ2-5; 8 bases are a match to TRBD1. CDR1 is SGHRS, CDR2 YFSETQ, per germline. This CDR3 is 16 amino acids long. V gave up 0 bases and J gave up 2 bases; unmatched junction bases: 6. The CDR3 DNA sequence: TGCGCCAGCAGCTTGGGGGGACAGGCTACGCAAGAGACCCAGTACTTC. Translating it yields CASSLGGQATQETQYF.

This clone has a count of ten or more. V usage is TRBV15 and J usage is TRBJ2-1; no clear D gene. The CDR3 sequence is 14 residues long. Germline V gene data show CDR1 as LNHNV and CDR2 as YYDKDF (reference sequence). The germline V and J ends were trimmed by 3 bases and 5 bases, with 11 bases remaining between them. The CDR3 spells CATSRDPTHNEQFF. The CDR3 nucleotides read TGTGCCACCAGCAGGGACCCAACACACAATGAGCAGTTCTTC. The full variable domain, rest sourced from reference TRBV15 and TRBJ2-1, is DAMVIQNPRYQVTQFGKPVTLSCSQTLNHNVMYWYQQKSSQAPKLLFHYYDKDFNNEADTPDNFQSRRPNTSFCFLDIRSPGLGDTAMYLCATSRDPTHNEQFFGPGTRLTVL.

This rearrangement joins TRBV2 to TRBJ1-5; D remains unclear. The CDR3 consists of 14 residues. With 6 bases removed from V and 6 bases from J, the gap between germline ends came to 15 bases. Germline V CDR1 and CDR2: SNHLY, FYNNEI. CDR3 in DNA: TGTGCCAGCAGCCTCCGAGGCGGAGCTCAGCCCCAGCATTTT. The encoded protein is CASSLRGGAQPQHF.

V gene TRBV6-5 combines with J gene TRBJ1-1; 8 bases match TRBD1. From germline, CDR1 is MNHEY and CDR2 SVGAGI. After removal of 5 bases from V and 3 bases from J, the junction contained 5 bases not matched to a gene. The CDR3 is 14 amino acids. CDR3: CASSLDRGYTEAFF. The DNA for the CDR3 is TGTGCCAGCAGTCTAGACAGGGGTTACACTGAAGCTTTCTTT.

On this clone: Since the CDR3 does not end with the conserved phenylalanine or tryptophan, this likely comes from a read error. The chain has TRBV5-1 and TRBJ2-6; TRBD2 is a possible D gene (7 bases). Germline V gives CDR1 SGHRS, CDR2 YFSETQ. Trimming pared 4 bases from V and 1 base from J, leaving 12 bases between. The CDR3 sequence is 16 residues long. CDR3 sequence: CASSTGGLSGANVLTL. CDR3 DNA: TGCGCCAGCAGCACCGGGGGGCTTTCTGGGGCCAACGTCCTGACTTTA.

The chain recombines TRBV11-2 with TRBJ2-5; the D is unclear. The assigned J gene may be wrong: the sequence end matches TRBJ2-7 better. The CDR3 is made up of 12 amino acids. Germline V gene sequence: CDR1 SGHAT, CDR2 FQNNGV. CDR3 residues: CASSPHGDEQYF. DNA for the CDR3: TGTGCCAGCAGCCCCCATGGGGACGAGCAGTACTTC.

This chain uses TRBV10-3 with TRBJ2-4; maybe TRBD2 (6 bases). This CDR3 has 15 amino acids. Trimming removed 2 bases from V and 3 bases from J, with 11 bases in between. Germline lookup yields CDR1 ENHRY and CDR2 SYGVKD. The CDR3 reads CAISEGEANKNIQYF. CDR3 coding DNA: TGTGCCATCAGTGAGGGGGAGGCCAACAAAAACATTCAGTACTTC.

This clone was seen more than once but under ten times. The CDR3 spells CASSNWIRNTEAFF. The CDR3 DNA follows: TGCGCCAGCAGCAATTGGATTAGGAACACTGAAGCTTTCTTT. The chain carries TRBV5-1 and TRBJ1-1, with no clear D. Germline V CDR1 and CDR2: SGHRS, YFSETQ. This CDR3 has 14 residues. Trimming cost V 4 bases and J 1 base, with 11 bases left between them.

The J gene is TRBJ2-7, the V gene TRBV2; possible D gene TRBD1, 5 bases. Per germline, CDR1 SNHLY and CDR2 FYNNEI. The CDR3 sequence is 13 residues long. Trimming pared 8 bases from V and 0 bases from J, leaving 11 bases between. The CDR3 region has the DNA TGTGCCAGCCAATCGGACACCTCCTACGAGCAGTACTTC. Its protein is CASQSDTSYEQYF.

This chain uses TRBV7-3 with TRBJ1-2; TRBD1 is a possible D gene (6 bases). Trimming shortened V by 2 bases and J by 3 bases, and 13 bases separated the two germline ends. The CDR3 contains 15 residues. Germline V CDR1 and CDR2: SGHTA, FQGTGA. CDR3 DNA: TGTGCCAGCAGCTTAGGAGGCAGGGGCGACTATGGCTACACCTTC. Its protein product is CASSLGGRGDYGYTF.

Concerning this clone itself: One end of the junction fails to match germline, which may point to a read error. This chain's CDR3 is CASSFRTNTEASF. CDR3 coding DNA: TGTGCCAGCAGCTTTAGGACGAACACTGAAGCTTCCTTT. J is TRBJ1-1 and V is TRBV7-2; no clear D gene. The CDR3 loop spans 13 amino acids. The germline V gene has CDR1 SGHTA and CDR2 FQGNSA.

This chain joins TRBV7-2 and TRBJ1-2, with TRBD1 as a possible D gene (5 bases). The V end lost 2 bases, the J end lost 0 bases, and 10 bases lay between the germline ends. The CDR3 has 15 amino acids. Germline V CDR1 and CDR2: SGHTA, FQGNSA. The CDR3 coding sequence is TGTGCCAGCAGCTTAAGTTGGGGCTCTAACTATGGCTACACCTTC. Residues: CASSLSWGSNYGYTF.

The CDR3 is CASSLQDRAPYGYTF. DNA of the CDR3: TGTGCCAGCAGCCTCCAGGACAGGGCGCCCTATGGCTACACCTTC. The chain recombines TRBV11-2 with TRBJ1-2, with TRBD1 matching over 8 bases. Germline CDR1 and CDR2: SGHAT and FQNNGV. Trimming removed 5 bases from V and 4 bases from J; junction bases left unmatched: 9. The CDR3 loop spans 15 amino acids.

The chain joins TRBV6-5 to TRBJ2-1; TRBD2 aligns across 7 bases. The V gene's germline CDR1 is MNHEY and CDR2 SVGAGI. This CDR3 comprises 15 residues. J gave up 4 bases and V 8 bases, and 11 bases lay outside the gene matches. This chain's CDR3 is CASGKTRGVYNEQFF. In nucleotides, the CDR3 is TGTGCCAGCGGGAAGACTCGGGGGGTTTACAATGAGCAGTTCTTC.

This sequence joins TRBV30 and TRBJ1-1; D is undetermined. The CDR3 has 13 residues. Deletions cut 1 base from V and 4 bases from J, with 10 bases between. CDR1 is GTSNPN, CDR2 SVGIG, per germline (reference sequence). The CDR3 here is CAWSAEDGTEAFF. DNA of the CDR3: TGTGCCTGGAGTGCAGAGGACGGCACTGAAGCTTTCTTT.

This chain links TRBV2 with TRBJ1-4, with D unresolved. The V and J ends lost 2 bases and 3 bases respectively, with 10 bases between them. The CDR3 sequence is 15 residues long. Per germline, CDR1 SNHLY and CDR2 FYNNEI. The CDR3 nucleotides read TGTGCCAGCAGTGAAAGACATAGTGCTAATGAAAAACTGTTTTTT. It translates to CASSERHSANEKLFF.

The V and J genes are TRBV5-1 and TRBJ1-1; TRBD1 is a possible D gene (5 bases). CDR3 length equals 14 residues. The V end lost 0 bases, the J end lost 5 bases, and 11 bases lay between the germline ends. Germline values: CDR1 SGHRS, CDR2 YFSETQ. The CDR3 DNA follows: TGCGCCAGCAGCTTGGGGGACGGATGGACTGAAGCTTTCTTT. Translated: CASSLGDGWTEAFF.

This clone was seen only a few times. The chain links TRBV5-1 to TRBJ2-3, with 10 bases identical to TRBD2. The CDR3 contains 17 residues. The germline V gene encodes CDR1 SGHRS and CDR2 YFSETQ. V lost 0 bases and J lost 3; bases outside the gene matches: 7. Written as DNA, the CDR3 is TGCGCCAGCAGCTTGGGGCTAGCGGGAGTCCAAACAGATACGCAGTATTTT. Amino acid sequence: CASSLGLAGVQTDTQYF.

Details on this clone: Additional DNA sequences in this sample encode the identical CDR3. The chain uses TRBV7-2 and TRBJ2-5, with D maybe TRBD2 (5 bases). V was trimmed by 2 bases and J by 5 bases, leaving 9 bases between them. This CDR3 comprises 13 residues. Germline lookup yields CDR1 SGHTA and CDR2 FQGNSA. For the CDR3, the DNA is TGTGCCAGCAGCTTAACCGGGGTGGAGACCCAGTACTTC. Translated, it gives CASSLTGVETQYF.

This clone was seen more than once but under ten times. V and J are TRBV27 and TRBJ2-7; 9 bases line up with TRBD1. Germline V CDR1 and CDR2: MNHEY, SMNVEV (reference sequence). The junction had 9 bases not matched to a gene; V was cut back by 5 bases and J by 7 bases. The CDR3 is 14 amino acids. DNA of the CDR3: TGTGCCAGCAGTCTCGGGACAGGGCTGGGAGAGCAGTACTTC. This translates into CASSLGTGLGEQYF.

The J gene is TRBJ1-1, the V gene TRBV18, with D maybe TRBD1 (6 bases). Germline V gives CDR1 KGHSH, CDR2 LQKENI. V gave up 5 bases and J gave up 7 bases, with 14 bases separating them. The CDR3 runs 13 residues. The CDR3 nucleotides are TGTGCCAGCTCATCTGGACAGTTTAATGAAGCTTTCTTT. Protein product: CASSSGQFNEAFF.

This chain joins TRBV18 and TRBJ2-4, with a weak D call TRBD2 (5 bases). The CDR3 covers 14 residues. Germline V gene sequence: CDR1 KGHSH, CDR2 LQKENI. Trimming left V 3 bases short and J 10 bases short, with 16 bases between. As DNA, the CDR3 is TGTGCCAGCTCACCCTCGGCGGGCAGTCCAATTCAGTACTTC. Protein sequence: CASSPSAGSPIQYF.

The chain links TRBV6-5 to TRBJ2-7, with 9 bases lining up with TRBD1. J lost 2 bases, V lost 10 bases, and 6 bases had no gene match. The CDR3 length is 13 residues. The germline V gene encodes CDR1 MNHEY and CDR2 SVGAGI. The CDR3 nucleotides are TGTGCCAACTTCGGGACAGGGACCTACGAGCAGTACTTC. Residues: CANFGTGTYEQYF.

The chain employs TRBV18 and TRBJ1-2; D is unresolved. The CDR3 totals 16 residues. The V end lost 2 bases, the J end lost 2 bases, and 15 bases lay between the germline ends. Germline loops: CDR1 KGHSH, CDR2 LQKENI. Here the CDR3 DNA reads TGTGCCAGCTCACCAAGACCCGCCGAACTGAACTATGGCTACACCTTC. This encodes CASSPRPAELNYGYTF.

This chain links TRBV5-4 with TRBJ2-6; the match to TRBD1 covers 8 bases. Germline loops: CDR1 SGHNT, CDR2 YYREEE (reference sequence). Losses at the gene ends were 4 bases for V and 1 base for J; bases not matched to a gene: 4. The CDR3 extends over 16 amino acids. CDR3 sequence reads: CASSPTGGSGANVLTF. The CDR3 bases are TGTGCCAGCAGCCCTACAGGGGGATCTGGGGCCAACGTCCTGACTTTC.

The chain carries TRBV4-2 and TRBJ2-1, with D possibly being TRBD2 (5 bases). Trimming shortened V by 0 bases and J by 5 bases, and 8 bases separated the two germline ends. The CDR3 extends over 14 amino acids. CDR1 and CDR2 (germline): LGHNA, YNFKEQ. Here the CDR3 DNA reads TGTGCCAGCAGCCAAGATCCCGGGAACAATGAGCAGTTCTTC. This translates into CASSQDPGNNEQFF.

The genes are TRBV28 and TRBJ2-1; the D call may be TRBD1 or TRBD2 (5 bases each). This CDR3 comprises 13 residues. The germline gives CDR1 MDHEN, CDR2 SYDVKM. V gave up 6 bases and J gave up 4 bases, with 10 bases separating them. The CDR3 DNA reads TGTGCCAGCAGGCCGTGGGGGTACAATGAGCAGTTCTTC. Translated, it gives CASRPWGYNEQFF.

The chain employs TRBV6-1 and TRBJ2-5; TRBD1 agrees at 8 bases. Germline-derived CDR1 and CDR2 are MNHNS and SASEGT. V trimming: 4 bases; J trimming: 1 base; junction bases outside the gene matches: 5. This CDR3 has 15 residues. As DNA, the CDR3 is TGTGCCAGCAGTGTTTCCAGGGGGCCCCAAGAGACCCAGTACTTC. Translating it yields CASSVSRGPQETQYF.

This clone has just a few counts. The chain employs TRBV29-1 and TRBJ2-7, with D possibly being TRBD1 (5 bases). V was pared by 3 bases and J by 0 bases, with 9 bases between. The CDR3 spans 13 residues. Germline V gives CDR1 SQVTM, CDR2 ANQGSEA. CDR3 amino acids: CSVDRTPSYEQYF. The CDR3 DNA reads as TGCAGCGTTGACAGGACACCCTCCTACGAGCAGTACTTC.